The 23 T cell receptor beta chains in this list originate from one sample, sequenced in a study of human T cells and chemical hapten exposure. MiXCR, applied by TCRdb to the RACE reads, yields one record per CDR3 protein. The sample has 82,000 or so distinct CDR3 sequences; 10% to 15% are singletons. Time point described: patch test 3, about 24 weeks after DPC sensitization. Treatment given: therapeutic diphenylcyclopropenone sensitization with weekly scalp DPC. The source was whole blood, collected in connection with sensitization to the hapten diphenylcyclopropenone (DPC). The source of these receptors is a woman aged 45-59 years with alopecia areata. Some clones in this sample may be carry-over from other donors' samples.

The chain recombines TRBV10-2 with TRBJ2-7; the match to TRBD2 covers 12 bases. The CDR3 loop spans 13 amino acids. The V segment lost 6 bases and the J segment 11 bases; nucleotides outside the gene matches: 8. Germline V CDR1 and CDR2: WSHSY, SAAADI. The CDR3, as DNA: TGCGCCAGCAGGCCGGCTAGCGGGAGGGCAAAGTACTTC. Translation: CASRPASGRAKYF.

V and J are TRBV27 and TRBJ2-1, with 9 nucleotides matching TRBD1. The CDR3 is 14 amino acids. Germline CDR1 and CDR2: MNHEY and SMNVEV (reference sequence). V dropped 1 base and J dropped 7; count of bases not matched to a gene: 2. The CDR3 here is CASSLYGTGNEQFF. CDR3 DNA sequence: TGTGCCAGCAGTTTATACGGGACAGGGAATGAGCAGTTCTTC.

This clonotype was observed a few times. The J gene is TRBJ1-4, the V gene TRBV29-1; D not resolved. Per germline, CDR1 SQVTM and CDR2 ANQGSEA. Trimming left V 6 bases short and J 3 bases short, with 14 bases between. This CDR3 contains 14 residues. CDR3 amino acids: CSVREGTANEKLFF. The CDR3 DNA is TGCAGCGTCCGAGAAGGTACAGCTAATGAAAAACTGTTTTTT.

About this clonotype itself: A read error may produce the germline difference seen at one junction end. The chain carries TRBV6-6 and TRBJ1-3, with TRBD1 identical over 8 bases. Germline values: CDR1 MNHNY, CDR2 SVGAGI (reference sequence). The CDR3 totals 17 residues. The CDR3 reads CPSIDRGRRGSGNTIYF. CDR3 nucleotide sequence: TGTCCCAGCATTGACAGGGGCCGCCGGGGCTCTGGAAACACCATATATTTT.

The rearrangement links TRBV6-2 or TRBV6-3 to TRBJ2-1; possibly TRBD1 or TRBD2 for D (7 bases each). Per the germline V gene, CDR1 is MNHEY and CDR2 is SVGEGT. The CDR3 consists of 17 residues. V lost 1 base, J lost 0 bases, and 13 bases lay in between. In DNA form, the CDR3 reads TGTGCCAGCAGTTACTGGGAGGGGGCGAGCTCCTACAATGAGCAGTTCTTC. It yields the protein CASSYWEGASSYNEQFF.

The V and J genes are TRBV29-1 and TRBJ2-1; 7 bases fit TRBD1. Trimming removed 7 bases from V and 0 bases from J; junction bases left unmatched: 6. Germline loops: CDR1 SQVTM, CDR2 ANQGSEA. This CDR3 contains 14 residues. In nucleotides, the CDR3 is TGCAGCGCCGCGGACAGGAGCTCCTACAATGAGCAGTTCTTC. This encodes CSAADRSSYNEQFF.

The table lists this clonotype with a count of one. This chain links TRBV10-3 with TRBJ2-7, with D possibly being TRBD1 (6 bases). V gave up 3 bases and J gave up 3 bases, with 9 bases separating them. The germline gives CDR1 ENHRY, CDR2 SYGVKD. This CDR3 region has 13 residues. The DNA for the CDR3 is TGTGCCATCAGTGAAGGACAGCTCTACGAGCAGTACTTC. It translates to CAISEGQLYEQYF.

This clonotype was seen ten or more times. The V and J genes are TRBV29-1 and TRBJ1-1, with 8 positions matching TRBD1. CDR3 length: 13 residues. Losses at the gene ends were 6 bases for V and 8 bases for J; bases not matched to a gene: 11. CDR1 is SQVTM and CDR2 is ANQGSEA in the germline V gene. The chain's CDR3 is CSVEHIGQGEAFF. DNA for the CDR3: TGCAGCGTGGAACATATCGGACAGGGAGAAGCTTTCTTT.

Many counts were recorded for this clonotype. This chain links TRBV29-1 with TRBJ2-2; D may be TRBD1 or TRBD2 (5 bases each). CDR1 is SQVTM, CDR2 ANQGSEA, per germline. The CDR3 totals 13 residues. V was trimmed by 7 bases and J by 4 bases, leaving 13 bases between them. The CDR3 nucleotides are TGCAGCGCGGGACCACTGAGCACCGGGGAGCTGTTTTTT. It encodes CSAGPLSTGELFF.

This clonotype has more than one count but fewer than ten. V is TRBV15 and J is TRBJ2-5, with 11 positions matching TRBD2. Germline-derived CDR1 and CDR2 are LNHNV and YYDKDF (reference sequence). CDR3 length: 17 amino acids. The V gene end was trimmed by 1 base and the J gene end by 5 bases; junction bases not matched to a gene: 9. The CDR3 region is CATSRVPLTSGSETQYF. CDR3 DNA: TGTGCCACCAGCAGAGTCCCGCTTACTAGCGGGAGCGAGACCCAGTACTTC.

The chain has TRBV4-2 and TRBJ2-2, with TRBD1 matching over 9 bases. Germline lookup yields CDR1 LGHNA and CDR2 YNFKEQ. The V and J ends lost 3 bases and 3 bases, in that order; junction bases with no gene match: 5. This CDR3 has 16 residues. The CDR3 reads CASSQAQGADTGELFF. CDR3 coding DNA: TGTGCCAGCAGCCAGGCACAGGGGGCGGACACCGGGGAGCTGTTTTTT.

This clonotype was counted many times. This chain connects TRBV12-3 or TRBV12-4 to TRBJ1-6; a possible D gene is TRBD1 (6 bases). The CDR3 runs 15 residues. The V gene lost 0 bases and the J gene lost 5 bases, with 8 bases spanning the gap. DNA of the CDR3: TGTGCCAGCAGTTTAGCGGGGGGCAATAATTCACCCCTCCACTTT. Amino acids: CASSLAGGNNSPLHF.

This clonotype occurred a few times. The chain combines TRBV25-1 with TRBJ2-3; TRBD2 agrees at 10 bases. This CDR3 has 13 residues. Germline-derived CDR1 and CDR2 are MGHDK and SYGVNS. Unmatched junction bases numbered 2, after V lost 6 bases and J lost 5 bases. The CDR3 spells CASRGTSEDTQYF. As DNA, the CDR3 is TGTGCCAGCAGGGGGACTAGCGAAGATACGCAGTATTTT.

This clonotype has a count of ten or more. This chain connects TRBV29-1 to TRBJ2-6, with 9 bases that match TRBD1. The CDR3 is 18 residues long. The germline gives CDR1 SQVTM, CDR2 ANQGSEA. Trimming at V came to 6 bases and at J to 0 bases, leaving 12 bases not matched to a gene. In nucleotides, the CDR3 is TGCAGCGTGGTATTAAGGACAGGGGACCACTCTGGGGCCAACGTCCTGACTTTC. It codes for CSVVLRTGDHSGANVLTF.

This chain uses TRBV5-1 with TRBJ2-2; 14 bases match TRBD2. The J segment lost 0 bases and the V segment lost 4 bases, leaving 5 bases of the junction unmatched. The CDR3 has 18 amino acids. Looked up from germline, CDR1 is SGHRS and CDR2 is YFSETQ. This CDR3 is CASSPGLAGVANTGELFF. Here the CDR3 DNA reads TGCGCCAGCAGCCCGGGACTAGCGGGAGTCGCGAACACCGGGGAGCTGTTTTTT.

This sequence joins TRBV3-1 and TRBJ2-7, with 9 bases that match TRBD2. The junction had 10 bases not matched to a gene; V was cut back by 0 bases and J by 7 bases. The CDR3 consists of 16 residues. Germline CDR1 and CDR2: LGHDT and YNNKEL (reference sequence). CDR3 DNA: TGTGCCAGCAGCCAAGAGTTAGGTAGCGGGAGAAGGGAGCAGTACTTC. Translating it yields CASSQELGSGRREQYF.

The chain links TRBV29-1 to TRBJ1-4, with unresolved D. Between the trimmed V and J ends, which lost 6 bases and 7 bases, there was a span of 12 bases. Germline loops: CDR1 SQVTM, CDR2 ANQGSEA. This CDR3 is 12 amino acids long. CDR3: CSVIAAGEKLFF. CDR3 nucleotide sequence: TGCAGCGTCATCGCAGCTGGTGAAAAACTGTTTTTT.

In its sample, this clonotype was seen many times. The V gene is TRBV27, the J gene TRBJ1-3; perhaps TRBD1 as D (6 bases). CDR1 and CDR2 from the germline V gene are MNHEY and SMNVEV (reference sequence). The ends were cut back, 2 bases at V and 0 bases at J, with 8 bases in the middle. The CDR3 is 15 amino acids. DNA of the CDR3: TGTGCCAGCAGTTTACGGGGGCGCTCTGGAAACACCATATATTTT. Translating gives CASSLRGRSGNTIYF.

This clonotype was seen a few times. The chain has TRBV12-3 or TRBV12-4 and TRBJ1-1; maybe TRBD1 (6 bases). V was clipped by 5 bases and J by 11 bases, with 12 bases between them. The CDR3 has 11 residues. The CDR3: CASSGTKSAFF. CDR3 bases: TGTGCCAGCAGTGGGACAAAATCGGCTTTCTTT.

This clonotype was seen ten or more times. The chain combines TRBV29-1 with TRBJ2-5; D unresolved. The germline V and J ends were trimmed by 4 bases and 5 bases, with 11 bases remaining between them. The CDR3 length is 12 residues. Germline V lookup: CDR1 SQVTM, CDR2 ANQGSEA. CDR3 region: CSVGRAGETQYF. DNA of the CDR3: TGCAGCGTTGGTAGGGCCGGCGAGACCCAGTACTTC.

This clonotype was counted many times. CDR3 sequence (DNA): TGTGCCAGCAGTCGACTGGGACCCCCCAGCACAGATACGCAGTATTTT. Amino acids: CASSRLGPPSTDTQYF. The chain joins TRBV6-1 to TRBJ2-3; possibly TRBD1 or TRBD2 for D (5 bases each). CDR1 and CDR2 from the germline V gene are MNHNS and SASEGT. Trimming removed 5 bases at V and 0 bases at J, with 15 bases between. CDR3 length: 16 residues.

Worth noting for this clonotype: No conserved phenylalanine or tryptophan is present at the end of the CDR3, so a read error is the likely explanation. The J gene is TRBJ2-7, the V gene TRBV7-9; D might be TRBD2 (6 bases). The CDR3 spans 14 residues. Germline V gives CDR1 SEHNR, CDR2 FQNEAQ (reference sequence). The ends were cut back, 8 bases at V and 0 bases at J, with 14 bases in the middle. Here the CDR3 DNA reads TGTGCCAGCGCCCCTAGCGCCCTCTCCTACGAGCAGTACTCC. This sequence encodes CASAPSALSYEQYS.

This clonotype was counted once. This chain links TRBV29-1 with TRBJ1-4; the D is unclear. CDR1 and CDR2 (germline): SQVTM, ANQGSEA. V was clipped by 6 bases and J by 1 base, with 12 bases between them. The CDR3 is 14 residues long. The CDR3 reads CSVLPGETNEKLFF. CDR3 DNA sequence: TGCAGCGTGCTGCCGGGAGAAACTAATGAAAAACTGTTTTTT.